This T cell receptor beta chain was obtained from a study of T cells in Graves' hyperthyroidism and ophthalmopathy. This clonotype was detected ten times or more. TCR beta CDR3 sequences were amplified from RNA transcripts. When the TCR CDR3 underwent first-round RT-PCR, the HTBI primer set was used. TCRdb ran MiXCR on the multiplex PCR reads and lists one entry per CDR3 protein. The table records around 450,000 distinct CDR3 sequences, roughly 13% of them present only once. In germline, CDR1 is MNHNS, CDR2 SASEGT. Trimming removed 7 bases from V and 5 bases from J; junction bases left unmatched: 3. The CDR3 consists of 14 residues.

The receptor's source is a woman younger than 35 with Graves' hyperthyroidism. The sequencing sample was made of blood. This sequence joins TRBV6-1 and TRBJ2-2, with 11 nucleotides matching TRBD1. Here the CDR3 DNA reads TGTGCCAGCACATGGGACAGGGGGACCGGGGAGCTGTTTTTT. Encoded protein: CASTWDRGTGELFF.